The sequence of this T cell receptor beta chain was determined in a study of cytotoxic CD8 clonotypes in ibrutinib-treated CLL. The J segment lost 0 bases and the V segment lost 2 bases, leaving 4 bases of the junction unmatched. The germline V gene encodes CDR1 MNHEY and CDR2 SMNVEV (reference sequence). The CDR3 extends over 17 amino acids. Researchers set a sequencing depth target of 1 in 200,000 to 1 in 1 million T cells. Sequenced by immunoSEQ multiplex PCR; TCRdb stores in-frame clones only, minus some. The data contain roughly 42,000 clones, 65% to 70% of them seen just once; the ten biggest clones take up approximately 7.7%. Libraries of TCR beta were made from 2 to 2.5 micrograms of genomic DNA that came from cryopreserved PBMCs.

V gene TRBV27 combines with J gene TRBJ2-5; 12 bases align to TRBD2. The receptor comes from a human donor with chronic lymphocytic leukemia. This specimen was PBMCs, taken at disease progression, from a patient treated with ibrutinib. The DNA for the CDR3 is TGTGCCAGCAGTTTACACCTAGCGGGAGGGTACCAAGAGACCCAGTACTTC. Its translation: CASSLHLAGGYQETQYF.